This TCR beta chain was captured in a study of T-cell memory formation after mild COVID-19. Germline V gene sequence: CDR1 DFQATT, CDR2 SNEGSKA (reference sequence). CDR3 length: 13 amino acids. The V end was cut by 6 bases, the J end by 2 bases, with 14 bases between. This clonotype was observed a handful of times. TCRdb re-analysed the 5' RACE reads in MiXCR, keeping a single row per CDR3 protein. The sample lists about 310,000 distinct CDR3 sequences, roughly 15% seen once, with roughly 22% in the top ten. The rearrangement links TRBV20-1 to TRBJ2-7; D remains unclear. The clonotype originates from a man younger than 35 who had mild COVID-19 (a few samples of this study predate the infection). Cell type and time point are not known. Sequenced sample: PBMCs or a T cell subset sorted from them (not recorded which). CDR3 residues: CSALPTGPYEQYF. DNA for the CDR3: TGCAGTGCCCTCCCGACTGGACCCTACGAGCAGTACTTC.